Below are 28 T cell receptor beta chains sequenced from a single sample in a study of T cells in Graves' hyperthyroidism and ophthalmopathy. RNA transcripts gave rise to amplified TCR beta CDR3 regions. HTBI primers drove first-round RT-PCR of the TCR CDR3. One entry per CDR3 protein, called by TCRdb with MiXCR from the multiplex PCR reads. The data contain approximately 620,000 distinct CDR3 sequences, 11% to 15% of them singletons. Sequencing was performed on blood. The receptors shown here come from a woman aged 25 to 39 with Graves' hyperthyroidism that later progressed to Graves' ophthalmopathy.

This sequence joins TRBV20-1 and TRBJ2-6; D is uncertain. This CDR3 has 15 amino acids. CDR1 DFQATT and CDR2 SNEGSKA come from the germline V gene (reference sequence). Trimming took 2 bases from V and 1 from J, leaving 9 bases between them. The DNA of the CDR3 is TGCAGTGCTAGACGGACCTTATCTGGGGCCAACGTCCTGACTTTC. The encoded protein is CSARRTLSGANVLTF.

This clonotype was seen at least ten times. The V gene is TRBV19, the J gene TRBJ1-4, with 9 bases lining up with TRBD1. CDR3 length equals 13 residues. Germline lookup yields CDR1 LNHDA and CDR2 SQIVND (reference sequence). The V segment lost 8 bases and the J segment 7 bases; nucleotides outside the gene matches: 5. The DNA for the CDR3 is TGTGCCAGTTCGGGACAGGGTACTGAAAAACTGTTTTTT. Translating it yields CASSGQGTEKLFF.

The rearrangement links TRBV5-8 to TRBJ1-4; D might be TRBD1 (6 bases). The CDR3 runs 17 residues. The germline CDR1 and CDR2 sequences are SGHTS and YDEGEE. V shed 4 bases and J shed 5 bases, with 21 bases lying between them. This CDR3 reads CASSPTAWTEKNEKLFF. CDR3 in DNA: TGTGCCAGCAGCCCCACGGCCTGGACAGAAAAGAATGAAAAACTGTTTTTT. The full variable domain, rest sourced from reference TRBV5-8 and TRBJ1-4, is EAGVTQSPTHLIKTRGQQATLRCSPISGHTSVYWYQQALGLGLQFLLWYDEGEERNRGNFPPRFSGRQFPNYSSELNVNALELEDSALYLCASSPTAWTEKNEKLFFGSGTQLSVL.

This clonotype showed up just a few times. The genes are TRBV19 and TRBJ2-3; TRBD2 might be the D (6 bases). Germline CDR1 is LNHDA and CDR2 is SQIVND (reference sequence). The CDR3 totals 17 residues. Trimming removed 3 bases at V and 0 bases at J, with 16 bases between. The CDR3: CASSIPTGGLSTDTQYF. The DNA of the CDR3 is TGTGCCAGTAGTATCCCCACCGGGGGACTTAGCACAGATACGCAGTATTTT.

The chain has TRBV30 and TRBJ1-2, with D unresolved. This CDR3 is 12 amino acids long. CDR1 is GTSNPN, CDR2 SVGIG, per germline (reference sequence). Trimming stripped 2 bases from V and 3 bases from J, with 7 bases between. DNA for the CDR3: TGTGCCTGGAGTCCGTCAGACTATGGCTACACCTTC. It codes for CAWSPSDYGYTF.

This clonotype was seen more than once but under ten times. The chain uses TRBV7-8 and TRBJ2-5; TRBD2 matches 15 bases. J lost 5 bases, V lost 1 base, and 8 bases had no gene match. The CDR3 runs 18 residues. In germline, CDR1 is SGHVS, CDR2 FQNEAQ. The chain's CDR3 is CASSLGTSGRAVEETQYF. The CDR3 coding sequence is TGTGCCAGCAGCTTAGGGACTAGCGGGAGGGCCGTTGAGGAGACCCAGTACTTC.

This clonotype was picked up a small number of times. The genes are TRBV27 and TRBJ2-7; D is undetermined. Germline V gives CDR1 MNHEY, CDR2 SMNVEV (reference sequence). Trimming stripped 2 bases from V and 2 bases from J, with 13 bases between. The CDR3 consists of 15 residues. The CDR3 protein is CASSLTAASTYEQYF. The CDR3 nucleotides read TGTGCCAGCAGTTTAACGGCGGCTTCCACCTACGAGCAGTACTTC.

There are many counts of this clonotype. The rearrangement joins TRBV6-2 or TRBV6-3 to TRBJ2-3; D may be TRBD2 (6 bases). Germline CDR1 reads MNHEY; CDR2 reads SVGEGT. With 4 bases removed from V and 1 base from J, the gap between germline ends came to 15 bases. This CDR3 has 16 residues. Written as DNA, the CDR3 is TGTGCCAGCAGTTGGCTAGCGCAAGGGCGCACAGATACGCAGTATTTT. This gives the protein CASSWLAQGRTDTQYF.

This clonotype was found a few times. A junction boundary mismatches the germline segment, possibly from a read error. The chain uses TRBV28 and TRBJ2-2, with TRBD1 matching over 10 bases. Germline V gives CDR1 MDHEN, CDR2 SYDVKM. This CDR3 contains 16 residues. CDR3: CASSRRQGAGTGELLF. Written as DNA, the CDR3 is TGTGCCAGCAGTCGGAGACAGGGGGCGGGGACCGGGGAGCTGCTTTTT.

This clonotype has a count of ten or more. DNA of the CDR3: TGTGCCGCGGGGACGGGGGTGGCGATTGAGCAGTTCTTC. This gives the protein CAAGTGVAIEQFF. The chain couples TRBV27 to TRBJ2-1; the D gene is possibly TRBD2 (6 bases). The V gene lost 11 bases and the J gene lost 9 bases, with 20 bases spanning the gap. Germline V CDR1 and CDR2: MNHEY, SMNVEV (reference sequence). The CDR3 runs to 13 residues.

This rearrangement joins TRBV20-1 to TRBJ2-7, with 8 bases aligning to TRBD1. V lost 6 bases and J lost 0; bases outside the gene matches: 7. The CDR3 contains 14 residues. CDR1 is DFQATT and CDR2 is SNEGSKA in the germline V gene (reference sequence). DNA for the CDR3: TGCAGTGCGATCCGGGACAGGTACTCCTACGAGCAGTACTTC. Amino acid sequence: CSAIRDRYSYEQYF.

J is TRBJ2-7 and V is TRBV19; D is perhaps TRBD1 or TRBD2 (6 bases each). The V gene lost 5 bases and the J gene lost 7 bases, with 21 bases spanning the gap. Germline V gene sequence: CDR1 LNHDA, CDR2 SQIVND (reference sequence). The CDR3 contains 15 residues. The CDR3 sequence: CASSPEPGGSEEQYF. CDR3 nucleotides: TGTGCCAGTAGTCCGGAACCCGGGGGCTCTGAGGAGCAGTACTTC.

The sample holds many counts of this clonotype. In DNA, the CDR3 is TGTGCCAGCAGCTTAGATATTGGGGACGGCTCCTACGAGCAGTACTTC. It encodes CASSLDIGDGSYEQYF. The chain recombines TRBV11-2 with TRBJ2-7, with D perhaps matching TRBD1 or TRBD2 (5 bases each). V shed 0 bases and J shed 0 bases, with 12 bases lying between them. This CDR3 comprises 16 residues. Germline CDR1 and CDR2: SGHAT and FQNNGV.

This clonotype was seen a few times. The genes are TRBV20-1 and TRBJ2-3; D gene uncertain. The V end lost 4 bases, the J end lost 4 bases, and 9 bases lay between the germline ends. The CDR3 runs to 12 residues. Germline assignment: CDR1 DFQATT and CDR2 SNEGSKA (reference sequence). In nucleotides, the CDR3 is TGCAGTGCTATGGCGGCTGCAGATACGCAGTATTTT. Translating gives CSAMAAADTQYF.

The chain uses TRBV9 and TRBJ2-2; TRBD1 matches at 8 bases. Germline trimming cut 3 bases from V and 1 base from J; bases unmatched to any gene: 5. There are 16 residues in the CDR3. Germline V lookup: CDR1 SGDLS, CDR2 YYNGEE. CDR3 residues: CASSAQTGENTGELFF. The CDR3 nucleotides read TGTGCCAGCAGCGCCCAGACAGGGGAGAACACCGGGGAGCTGTTTTTT.

In its sample, this clonotype was seen many times. V is TRBV30 and J is TRBJ1-1; D uncertain. The V gene lost 6 bases and the J gene lost 1 base, with 15 bases spanning the gap. The CDR3 covers 14 residues. Germline CDR1 and CDR2: GTSNPN and SVGIG (reference sequence). This CDR3 is CACPKGPGNTEAFF. In DNA form, the CDR3 reads TGTGCCTGCCCGAAAGGCCCAGGGAACACTGAAGCTTTCTTT.

In this sample, this clonotype turned up many times. This rearrangement joins TRBV28 to TRBJ1-1; the match to TRBD1 covers 12 bases. CDR3 size: 15 residues. V was pared by 11 bases and J by 4 bases, with 11 bases of the junction left unmatched. From germline, CDR1 is MDHEN and CDR2 SYDVKM. The CDR3 DNA follows: TGTGCCGGTTCAGGGGGGACAGGGGGCCCCACTGAAGCTTTCTTT. Translating it yields CAGSGGTGGPTEAFF.

This clonotype has a count of ten or more. The genes are TRBV30 and TRBJ2-7, with D unresolved. CDR1 GTSNPN and CDR2 SVGIG come from the germline V gene (reference sequence). CDR3 length: 10 amino acids. V dropped 2 bases and J dropped 12 bases, with 11 bases sitting between them. The CDR3 DNA reads as TGTGCCTGGAGTACTCGCCACGGGTACTTC. It yields the protein CAWSTRHGYF.

This clonotype was observed many times. The V and J genes are TRBV11-3 and TRBJ2-1; 9 bases map to TRBD2. The V gene end was trimmed by 2 bases and the J gene end by 0 bases; junction bases not matched to a gene: 20. CDR1 and CDR2 (germline): SGHNT, YENEEA. The CDR3 covers 22 residues. CDR3 sequence (DNA): TGTGCCAGCAGCTTAAAATCTGGCGGGAGGGCATGGACACGGAGCTCCTACAATGAGCAGTTCTTC. This translates into CASSLKSGGRAWTRSSYNEQFF. Combining the CDR3 with reference TRBV11-3 and TRBJ2-1 gives the whole variable domain EAGVVQSPRYKIIEKKQPVAFWCNPISGHNTLYWYLQNLGQGPELLIRYENEEAVDDSQLPKDRFSAERLKGVDSTLKIQPAELGDSAVYLCASSLKSGGRAWTRSSYNEQFFGPGTRLTVL.

This chain uses TRBV24-1 with TRBJ2-1; no clear D. Germline loops: CDR1 KGHDR, CDR2 SFDVKD. Trimming pared 5 bases from V and 6 bases from J, leaving 4 bases between. The CDR3 is made up of 11 amino acids. The CDR3 DNA reads TGTGCCACCAGTGGTGCCAATGAGCAGTTCTTC. Residues: CATSGANEQFF.

This clonotype has at least ten counts. This chain links TRBV3-1 with TRBJ1-6, with a tentative D call TRBD1 (5 bases). Looked up from germline, CDR1 is LGHDT and CDR2 is YNNKEL (reference sequence). Trimming pared 6 bases from V and 14 bases from J, leaving 17 bases between. This CDR3 has 13 amino acids. The CDR3: CASSKEGGGTLHF. The CDR3 DNA reads TGTGCCAGCAGTAAGGAAGGCGGGGGGACCCTCCACTTT.

Ten or more counts support this clonotype. The chain is built from TRBV6-2 or TRBV6-3 and TRBJ2-7; the match to TRBD1 covers 7 bases. Germline V gene data show CDR1 as MNHEY and CDR2 as SVGEGT. This CDR3 comprises 14 residues. The V segment lost 4 bases and the J segment 4 bases; nucleotides outside the gene matches: 7. The CDR3 sequence: CASSFTGTAYEQYF. CDR3 sequence (DNA): TGTGCCAGCAGTTTTACCGGGACAGCATACGAGCAGTACTTC.

This clonotype appeared many times. CDR3 nucleotide sequence: TGTGCCAGCAGTTACAAGGCGGGATACACAGATACGCAGTATTTT. It encodes CASSYKAGYTDTQYF. The chain employs TRBV6-6 and TRBJ2-3; D possibly corresponds to TRBD2 (6 bases). Trimming pared 2 bases from V and 2 bases from J, leaving 11 bases between. Germline assignment: CDR1 MNHNY and CDR2 SVGAGI (reference sequence). The CDR3 sequence is 15 residues long.

In this sample, this clonotype turned up many times. The gene calls are TRBV27 and TRBJ2-3; TRBD2 matches at 9 bases. The CDR3 totals 17 residues. Trimming took 6 bases from V and 0 from J; bases not matched to a gene: 10. Germline loops: CDR1 MNHEY, CDR2 SMNVEV (reference sequence). The CDR3 DNA reads TGTGCCAGCAGCATATCTAGCGGGATGATCAGCACAGATACGCAGTATTTT. Its translation: CASSISSGMISTDTQYF.

At least ten counts were recorded for this clonotype. The gene calls are TRBV20-1 and TRBJ2-1, with 13 bases that match TRBD2. The CDR3 extends over 17 amino acids. V lost 3 bases, J lost 4 bases, and 9 bases stayed unmatched. Germline-derived CDR1 and CDR2 are DFQATT and SNEGSKA (reference sequence). The CDR3 protein is CSASETSGGPRYNEQFF. Written as DNA, the CDR3 is TGCAGTGCTAGTGAGACTAGCGGGGGGCCCCGTTACAATGAGCAGTTCTTC.

On this clonotype: This sequence may be a read error, since a much larger clone differs from it by one base. The genes are TRBV3-1 and TRBJ2-7, with a weak D call TRBD2 (6 bases). Germline V CDR1 and CDR2: LGHDT, YNNKEL (reference sequence). This CDR3 is built from 15 residues. Trimming stripped 4 bases from V and 3 bases from J, with 16 bases between. The CDR3 coding sequence is TGTGCCAGCAGCCGCTCGGGGGACTTCGTCTACGAGCAGTACTTC. Its protein is CASSRSGDFVYEQYF.

The sample holds a few counts of this clonotype. J is TRBJ1-1 and V is TRBV5-6, with D possibly TRBD1 on 6 matching bases. Germline V gene lookup returns CDR1 SGHDT and CDR2 YYEEEE. CDR3 size: 15 residues. Trimming shortened V by 4 bases and J by 3 bases, and 16 bases separated the two germline ends. The DNA for the CDR3 is TGTGCCAGCAGCCCTAAGGACAGCTTTTACACTGAAGCTTTCTTT. Residues: CASSPKDSFYTEAFF.

The chain joins TRBV18 to TRBJ1-5; D is uncertain. The V gene lost 0 bases and the J gene lost 1 base, with 13 bases spanning the gap. CDR3 length: 17 amino acids. Germline V gene sequence: CDR1 KGHSH, CDR2 LQKENI. The CDR3 here is CASSPPSGPISNQPQHF. The CDR3 bases are TGTGCCAGCTCACCACCGTCCGGTCCTATAAGCAATCAGCCCCAGCATTTT.